Described below is a single TCR beta chain sequence and its context. Its cognate antigen is unknown. Deep-level assay runs were performed. Method: immunoSEQ multiplex PCR; TCRdb's copy keeps in-frame clones and lacks some. This table has about 680,000 clones, approximately 79% appearing once. Germline-derived CDR1 and CDR2 are MNHNS and SASEGT. The CDR3 contains 14 residues. With 7 bases removed from V and 0 bases from J, the gap between germline ends came to 13 bases. The entry originates in a study of shared clonotypes between healthy human individuals. Study-level results: Between a handful of donors, naive CD4 clonotypes were shared at a level of about 5%.

The rearrangement joins TRBV6-1 to TRBJ2-7; either TRBD1 or TRBD2 may fit D (6 bases each). The sequencing sample was made of memory CD4+ T cells sorted from blood. The subset: CD45RA-negative fraction. This receptor was identified in a woman in her 30s in good health. The CDR3 DNA sequence: TGTGCCAGCACACTCGGGGGCAGCTCCTACGAGCAGTACTTC. Amino acids: CASTLGGSSYEQYF.